Following are 24 T cell receptor beta chains from one sample sequenced in a study of cytomegalovirus exposure and HLA in healthy donors. PCR amplification relied on 60 Vbeta primers (plus 13 Jbeta primers). Using immunoSEQ multiplex PCR, the repertoire was profiled, and TCRdb retains in-frame clones only, with some absent. The sample yields more than 110,000 clones, around 81% seen once. The sequencing sample was made of PBMCs. All receptors derive from a male donor in good health and CMV-seronegative.

A single count supports this clone. The chain couples TRBV29-1 to TRBJ1-2; D uncertain. Germline CDR1 is SQVTM and CDR2 is ANQGSEA. This CDR3 comprises 15 residues. V lost 3 bases to trimming and J lost 0 bases, with 14 bases between them. CDR3 bases: TGCAGCGTTGATTGGCCGGCTACAGCTAACTATGGCTACACCTTC. Translation: CSVDWPATANYGYTF.

This clone has more than one count but fewer than ten. The chain recombines TRBV10-3 with TRBJ1-1; D perhaps matches TRBD1 (6 bases). The CDR3 runs to 15 residues. Germline V lookup: CDR1 ENHRY, CDR2 SYGVKD. V lost 0 bases to trimming and J lost 4 bases, with 12 bases between them. The CDR3 DNA follows: TGTGCCATCAGTGAGTCCGGGCAGGGGAGCACTGAAGCTTTCTTT. The encoded protein is CAISESGQGSTEAFF.

As concerns this clone: Other DNA sequences of this sample code for an identical CDR3. The chain recombines TRBV5-4 with TRBJ2-1, with 8 bases fitting TRBD2. This CDR3 comprises 14 residues. The V gene's germline CDR1 is SGHNT and CDR2 YYREEE (reference sequence). The junction had 0 bases not matched to a gene; V was cut back by 2 bases and J by 2 bases. CDR3 residues: CASSLAGAYNEQFF. CDR3 in DNA: TGTGCCAGCAGCTTAGCGGGAGCCTACAATGAGCAGTTCTTC.

The CDR3: CASSLYSGRINTGELFF. The CDR3, as DNA: TGTGCCAGCAGCTTATATTCGGGGAGGATCAACACCGGGGAGCTGTTTTTT. The chain recombines TRBV7-9 with TRBJ2-2; D is possibly TRBD2 (6 bases). Germline CDR1 reads SEHNR; CDR2 reads FQNEAQ (reference sequence). Trimming took 2 bases from V and 2 from J, leaving 15 bases between them. The CDR3 has 17 residues.

This clone came up once. The junction departs from germline at one end; a sequencing error may be responsible. CDR3: CSSRDRGLANTEAFF. The CDR3 bases are TGTTCCAGCAGGGACAGGGGGCTAGCGAACACTGAAGCTTTCTTT. The V call is TRBV6-6, the J call TRBJ1-1; 12 positions agree with TRBD1. CDR3 length equals 15 residues. Germline-derived CDR1 and CDR2 are MNHNY and SVGAGI (reference sequence).

This clone has more than one count but fewer than ten. V gene TRBV5-1 combines with J gene TRBJ2-2, with TRBD2 identical over 9 bases. The CDR3 contains 19 residues. Germline loops: CDR1 SGHRS, CDR2 YFSETQ. V lost 1 base and J lost 2; bases outside the gene matches: 12. The CDR3 here is CASSLRWRGGQSNTGELFF. In DNA form, the CDR3 reads TGCGCCAGCAGCTTGCGTTGGCGGGGGGGCCAATCTAACACCGGGGAGCTGTTTTTT. The variable domain in full, with the rest retrieved from reference TRBV5-1 and TRBJ2-2, is KAGVTQTPRYLIKTRGQQVTLSCSPISGHRSVSWYQQTPGQGLQFLFEYFSETQRNKGNFPGRFSGRQFSNSRSEMNVSTLELGDSALYLCASSLRWRGGQSNTGELFFGEGSRLTVL.

The V gene is TRBV5-1, the J gene TRBJ1-1; weak D call: TRBD1 (5 bases). The CDR3 consists of 14 residues. The germline V gene encodes CDR1 SGHRS and CDR2 YFSETQ. Trimming left V 6 bases short and J 1 base short, with 13 bases between. CDR3: CASTGGQRNTEAFF. CDR3 bases: TGCGCCAGCACGGGTGGACAACGGAACACTGAAGCTTTCTTT.

The chain carries TRBV27 and TRBJ1-6, with a weak D call TRBD1 (6 bases). CDR1 and CDR2 (germline): MNHEY, SMNVEV (reference sequence). CDR3 length equals 14 residues. Trimming took off 3 bases at V and 8 bases at J, with 11 bases between the two ends. The CDR3 nucleotides read TGTGCCAGCAGTTTGAACAGGGTTTATTCACCCCTCCACTTT. Protein: CASSLNRVYSPLHF.

The J gene is TRBJ2-7, the V gene TRBV7-9; TRBD2 matches 8 bases. CDR1 and CDR2 from the germline V gene are SEHNR and FQNEAQ (reference sequence). The CDR3 has 17 residues. The V segment lost 5 bases and the J segment 0 bases; nucleotides outside the gene matches: 12. CDR3 loop: CASSLTPLAAVSYEQYF. In DNA form, the CDR3 reads TGTGCCAGCAGCCTCACGCCACTAGCGGCAGTCTCCTACGAGCAGTACTTC.

The rearrangement links TRBV30 to TRBJ1-1; D unclear. Germline V lookup: CDR1 GTSNPN, CDR2 SVGIG (reference sequence). V shed 0 bases and J shed 4 bases, with 9 bases lying between them. The CDR3 runs to 13 residues. The CDR3 protein is CAWSVIRSTEAFF. CDR3 bases: TGTGCCTGGAGTGTAATCAGAAGCACTGAAGCTTTCTTT.

In this sample, this clone turned up once. V gene TRBV6-6 combines with J gene TRBJ2-7; 10 positions match TRBD2. This CDR3 spans 14 amino acids. CDR1 is MNHNY, CDR2 SVGAGI, per germline (reference sequence). V lost 5 bases, J lost 0 bases, and 1 base stayed unmatched. The CDR3 is CASSQRGGSYEQYF. CDR3 in DNA: TGTGCCAGCAGTCAGCGGGGGGGCTCCTACGAGCAGTACTTC.

The rearrangement joins TRBV7-9 to TRBJ2-5; D ambiguous. Germline lookup yields CDR1 SEHNR and CDR2 FQNEAQ (reference sequence). The CDR3 runs 17 residues. Trimming cost V 1 base and J 4 bases, with 19 bases left between them. For the CDR3, the DNA is TGTGCCAGCAGCTTAGATGAGGTTCTGAATGTTGGAGAGACCCAGTACTTC. This gives the protein CASSLDEVLNVGETQYF.

This clone was seen a few times. CDR3: CASSSTSGSSDTQYF. The CDR3 region has the DNA TGCGCCAGCAGCTCGACTAGCGGGAGCTCAGATACGCAGTATTTT. The chain links TRBV4-1 to TRBJ2-3; 12 nucleotides align to TRBD2. The germline CDR1 and CDR2 sequences are MGHRA and YSYEKL. This CDR3 contains 15 residues. Trimming at V came to 5 bases and at J to 4 bases, leaving 4 bases not matched to a gene.

The rearrangement joins TRBV30 to TRBJ1-2; 7 bases align to TRBD1. J lost 4 bases, V lost 5 bases, and 10 bases had no gene match. CDR1 and CDR2 (germline): GTSNPN, SVGIG (reference sequence). The CDR3 sequence is 14 residues long. CDR3 protein: CAWGNGQAFYGYTF. The CDR3 DNA reads TGTGCCTGGGGGAACGGACAGGCTTTCTATGGCTACACCTTC.

The chain joins TRBV19 to TRBJ2-5; 11 nucleotides line up with TRBD2. Unmatched junction bases numbered 5, after V lost 8 bases and J lost 0 bases. The CDR3 is made up of 15 amino acids. Germline CDR1 is LNHDA and CDR2 is SQIVND (reference sequence). The CDR3 loop is CASSRLAGNQETQYF. The CDR3 DNA sequence: TGTGCCAGTTCCAGACTAGCGGGAAACCAAGAGACCCAGTACTTC.

V usage is TRBV11-2 and J usage is TRBJ2-2; 12 bases line up with TRBD2. The CDR3 spans 15 residues. With V trimmed by 4 bases and J by 6 bases, 3 bases remained unmatched. Germline V gives CDR1 SGHAT, CDR2 FQNNGV. CDR3 DNA sequence: TGTGCCAGCAGCTCTAGCGGGAGGGCATCCGGGGAGCTGTTTTTT. The encoded protein is CASSSSGRASGELFF.

The V and J genes are TRBV29-1 and TRBJ2-7; D remains ambiguous. The CDR3 has 14 residues. Germline V CDR1 and CDR2: SQVTM, ANQGSEA. Trimming took 0 bases from V and 0 from J, leaving 9 bases between them. The CDR3 DNA sequence: TGCAGCGTTGAAGAGGCACAGAGCTCCTACGAGCAGTACTTC. This translates into CSVEEAQSSYEQYF.

This clone has just a few counts. V usage is TRBV7-8 and J usage is TRBJ2-2, with 9 bases identical to TRBD1. This CDR3 has 14 residues. Germline CDR1 SGHVS, CDR2 FQNEAQ. Trimming took 3 bases from V and 5 from J; bases not matched to a gene: 1. CDR3 sequence reads: CASSFDRGTGELFF. The CDR3 coding sequence is TGTGCCAGCAGCTTCGACAGGGGGACCGGGGAGCTGTTTTTT. The whole variable domain, filled in from reference TRBV7-8 and TRBJ2-2, reads GAGVSQSPRYKVAKRGQDVALRCDPISGHVSLFWYQQALGQGPEFLTYFQNEAQLDKSGLPSDRFFAERPEGSVSTLKIQRTQQEDSAVYLCASSFDRGTGELFFGEGSRLTVL.

This chain links TRBV5-1 with TRBJ2-7, with 7 bases identical to TRBD1. V shed 4 bases and J 3 bases; nucleotides not matched to a gene: 7. The germline gives CDR1 SGHRS, CDR2 YFSETQ. The length of the CDR3 is 14 residues. Written as DNA, the CDR3 is TGCGCCAGCAGCCCCGGGACAGCAGACTACGAGCAGTACTTC. As protein: CASSPGTADYEQYF. The full variable domain, completed using reference TRBV5-1 and TRBJ2-7, is KAGVTQTPRYLIKTRGQQVTLSCSPISGHRSVSWYQQTPGQGLQFLFEYFSETQRNKGNFPGRFSGRQFSNSRSEMNVSTLELGDSALYLCASSPGTADYEQYFGPGTRLTVT.

This clone was found a few times. The V and J genes are TRBV7-9 and TRBJ2-3; tentative D call: TRBD2 (5 bases). V was pared by 3 bases and J by 0 bases, with 10 bases between. Germline-derived CDR1 and CDR2 are SEHNR and FQNEAQ (reference sequence). The CDR3 length is 15 residues. The CDR3 reads CASSFGETSTDTQYF. In DNA form, the CDR3 reads TGTGCCAGCAGCTTTGGGGAGACTAGCACAGATACGCAGTATTTT. Full variable domain (remainder filled in from reference TRBV7-9 and TRBJ2-3): DTGVSQNPRHKITKRGQNVTFRCDPISEHNRLYWYRQTLGQGPEFLTYFQNEAQLEKSRLLSDRFSAERPKGSFSTLEIQRTEQGDSAMYLCASSFGETSTDTQYFGPGTRLTVL.

The V and J genes are TRBV19 and TRBJ1-1; D uncertain. The CDR3 runs to 16 residues. CDR1 and CDR2 (germline): LNHDA, SQIVND (reference sequence). Trimming removed 3 bases from V and 4 bases from J, with 18 bases in between. CDR3 amino acids: CASSMNSNSAGTEAFF. The CDR3 nucleotides read TGTGCCAGTAGTATGAATTCTAACTCGGCGGGCACTGAAGCTTTCTTT.

V usage is TRBV7-9 and J usage is TRBJ1-3, with TRBD1 matching over 7 bases. The CDR3 extends over 14 amino acids. After removal of 4 bases from V and 0 bases from J, the junction contained 0 bases not matched to a gene. Germline V gene data show CDR1 as SEHNR and CDR2 as FQNEAQ (reference sequence). The CDR3 sequence: CASSWTGSGNTIYF. For the CDR3, the DNA is TGTGCCAGCAGCTGGACAGGCTCTGGAAACACCATATATTTT.

The chain couples TRBV4-3 to TRBJ2-1; D is unresolved. V lost 1 base and J 7 bases, leaving 11 bases between the germline ends. CDR1 is LGHNA, CDR2 YSLEER, per germline. CDR3 length equals 14 residues. DNA of the CDR3: TGCGCCAGCAGCCAAGCCCCAGCCGGGAATGAGCAGTTCTTC. Its protein is CASSQAPAGNEQFF.

The V and J genes are TRBV5-1 and TRBJ2-7; TRBD2 matches at 7 bases. Trimming removed 0 bases from V and 0 bases from J; junction bases left unmatched: 6. Germline CDR1 and CDR2: SGHRS and YFSETQ. The CDR3 runs to 16 residues. CDR3 sequence (DNA): TGCGCCAGCAGCTTGGGAGGCGGGAGCCTCTCCTACGAGCAGTACTTC. It is translated as CASSLGGGSLSYEQYF.